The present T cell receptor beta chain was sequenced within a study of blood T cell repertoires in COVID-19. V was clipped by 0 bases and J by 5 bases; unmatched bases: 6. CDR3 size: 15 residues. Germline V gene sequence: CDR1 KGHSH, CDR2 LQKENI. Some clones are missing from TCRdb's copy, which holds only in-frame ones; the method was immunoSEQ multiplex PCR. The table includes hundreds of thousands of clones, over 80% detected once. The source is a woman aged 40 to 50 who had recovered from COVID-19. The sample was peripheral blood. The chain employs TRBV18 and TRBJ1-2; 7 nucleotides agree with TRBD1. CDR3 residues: CASSPPSAGGYGYTF. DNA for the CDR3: TGTGCCAGCTCACCACCGTCTGCAGGGGGTTATGGCTACACCTTC.